This TCR beta chain emerged from a study of shared clonotypes between healthy human individuals. Study-wide context: The donor pool was made up of two women and a few men aged 18 to 49.

From CD4+ cells came CD45RA+ naive and CD45RA-negative memory subsets. This clone was observed a single time. Other DNA sequences in this specimen translate into the identical CDR3. Assay execution proceeded at the deep level. Produced via immunoSEQ multiplex PCR; TCRdb's table is partial and in-frame only. There are about 660,000 clones in the sample; 74% occur only once, and 1.5% to 2% lies in the top ten. The CDR3 has 14 amino acids. CDR1 and CDR2 (germline): MNHNY, SVGAGI (reference sequence). Trimming left V 0 bases short and J 0 bases short, with 6 bases between. This receptor was taken from a woman between 25 and 40 years old in good health. This sequence joins TRBV6-6 and TRBJ2-7, with D hard to call. Specimen: memory CD4+ T cells sorted from blood. Specified subset: CD45RA-negative fraction. The CDR3 nucleotides read TGTGCCAGCAGTTACTCAGACTCCTCCTACGAGCAGTACTTC. Encoded protein: CASSYSDSSYEQYF.